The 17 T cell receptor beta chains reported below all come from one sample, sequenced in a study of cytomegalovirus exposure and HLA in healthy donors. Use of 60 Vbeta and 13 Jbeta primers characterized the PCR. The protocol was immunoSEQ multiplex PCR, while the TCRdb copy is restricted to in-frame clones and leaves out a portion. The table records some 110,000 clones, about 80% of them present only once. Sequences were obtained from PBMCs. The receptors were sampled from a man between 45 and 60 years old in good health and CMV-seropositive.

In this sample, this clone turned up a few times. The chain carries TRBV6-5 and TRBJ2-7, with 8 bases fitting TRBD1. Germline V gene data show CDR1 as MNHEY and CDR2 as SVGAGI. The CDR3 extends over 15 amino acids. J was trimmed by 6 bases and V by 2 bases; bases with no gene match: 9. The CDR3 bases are TGTGCCAGCAGTTACACGACAGGGGTATCGAGCGAGCAGTACTTC. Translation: CASSYTTGVSSEQYF.

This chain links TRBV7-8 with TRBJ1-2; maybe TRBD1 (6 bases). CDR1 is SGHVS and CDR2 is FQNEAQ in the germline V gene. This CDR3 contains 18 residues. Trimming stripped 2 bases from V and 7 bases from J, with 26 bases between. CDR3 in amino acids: CASSLSWAGVRGSFGYTF. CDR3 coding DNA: TGTGCCAGCAGCTTAAGTTGGGCAGGGGTTAGGGGGAGTTTTGGCTACACCTTC.

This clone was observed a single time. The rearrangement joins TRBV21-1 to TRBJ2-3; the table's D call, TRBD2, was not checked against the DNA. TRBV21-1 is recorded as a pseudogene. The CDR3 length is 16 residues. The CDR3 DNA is TGTGCCAGCAGCCAAAAGGCTAGCGGGGGGGGAGATACGCAGTATTTT. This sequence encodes CASSQKASGGGDTQYF.

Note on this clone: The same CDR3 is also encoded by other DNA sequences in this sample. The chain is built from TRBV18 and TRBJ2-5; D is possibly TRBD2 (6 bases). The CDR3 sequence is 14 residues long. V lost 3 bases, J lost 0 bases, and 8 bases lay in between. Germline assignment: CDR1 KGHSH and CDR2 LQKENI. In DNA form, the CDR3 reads TGTGCCAGCTCACCGGGACTGGACCAAGAGACCCAGTACTTC. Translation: CASSPGLDQETQYF. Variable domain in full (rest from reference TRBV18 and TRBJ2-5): NAGVMQNPRHLVRRRGQEARLRCSPMKGHSHVYWYRQLPEEGLKFMVYLQKENIIDESGMPKERFSAEFPKEGPSILRIQQVVRGDSAAYFCASSPGLDQETQYFGPGTRLLVL.

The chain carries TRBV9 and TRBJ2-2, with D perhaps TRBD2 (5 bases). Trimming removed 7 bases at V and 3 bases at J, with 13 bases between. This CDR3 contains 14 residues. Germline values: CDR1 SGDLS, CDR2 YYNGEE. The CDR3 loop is CASARGLDTGELFF. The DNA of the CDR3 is TGTGCCAGCGCCCGAGGGCTAGACACCGGGGAGCTGTTTTTT.

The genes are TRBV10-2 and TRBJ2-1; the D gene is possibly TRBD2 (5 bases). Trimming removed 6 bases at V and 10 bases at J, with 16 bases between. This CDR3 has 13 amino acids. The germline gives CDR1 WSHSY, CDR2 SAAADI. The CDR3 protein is CASRENGVREQFF. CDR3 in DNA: TGCGCCAGCAGGGAGAACGGGGTTAGGGAGCAGTTCTTC.

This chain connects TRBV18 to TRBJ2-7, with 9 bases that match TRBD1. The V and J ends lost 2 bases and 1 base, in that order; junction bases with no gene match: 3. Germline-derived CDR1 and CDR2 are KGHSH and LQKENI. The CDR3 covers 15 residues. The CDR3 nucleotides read TGTGCCAGCTCACCAGGGACAGGGTCATCCTACGAGCAGTACTTC. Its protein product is CASSPGTGSSYEQYF.

The CDR3, as DNA: TGCGCCAGCAGTGAGGTCGGTCTAGCGGGGGGGAACACCGGGGAGCTGTTTTTT. Amino acids: CASSEVGLAGGNTGELFF. The chain uses TRBV10-1 and TRBJ2-2, with 11 bases aligning to TRBD2. Germline V CDR1 and CDR2: WNHNN, SYGVQD (reference sequence). This CDR3 contains 18 residues. Trimming cost V 2 bases and J 1 base; bases outside gene matches: 6.

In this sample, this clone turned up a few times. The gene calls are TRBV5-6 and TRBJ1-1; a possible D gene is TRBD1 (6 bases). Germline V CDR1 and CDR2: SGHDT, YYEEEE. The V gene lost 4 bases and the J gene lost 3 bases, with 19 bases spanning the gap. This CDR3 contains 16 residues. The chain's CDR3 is CASSRRGGGPYTEAFF. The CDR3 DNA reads TGTGCCAGCAGCCGACGCGGGGGGGGCCCCTACACTGAAGCTTTCTTT.

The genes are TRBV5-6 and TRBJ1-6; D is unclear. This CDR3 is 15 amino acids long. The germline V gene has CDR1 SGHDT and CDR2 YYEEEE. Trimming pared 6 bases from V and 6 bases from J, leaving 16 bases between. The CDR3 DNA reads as TGTGCCAGCACTGTGACTCGAGACTTTAATTCACCCCTCCACTTT. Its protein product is CASTVTRDFNSPLHF.

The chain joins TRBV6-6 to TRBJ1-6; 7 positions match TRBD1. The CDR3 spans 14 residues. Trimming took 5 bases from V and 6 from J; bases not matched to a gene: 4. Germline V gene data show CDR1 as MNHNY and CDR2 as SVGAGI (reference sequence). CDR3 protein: CASSGQGGNSPLHF. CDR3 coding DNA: TGTGCCAGCAGTGGTCAGGGGGGTAATTCACCCCTCCACTTT.

The DNA for the CDR3 is TGTGCCAGCAGCCACTCATTTTCAGGGCAGGGGCGAGGGGCCAACGTCCTGACTTTC. Translation gives CASSHSFSGQGRGANVLTF. The rearrangement joins TRBV4-2 to TRBJ2-6, with a tentative D call TRBD1 (6 bases). Trimming removed 3 bases from V and 4 bases from J, with 22 bases in between. The germline CDR1 and CDR2 sequences are LGHNA and YNFKEQ. This CDR3 comprises 19 residues.

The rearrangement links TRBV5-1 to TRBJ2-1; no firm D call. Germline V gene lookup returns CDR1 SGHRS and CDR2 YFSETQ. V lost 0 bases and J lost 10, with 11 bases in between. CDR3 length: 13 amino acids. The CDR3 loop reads CASSLGAKWEQFF. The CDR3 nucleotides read TGCGCCAGCAGCTTGGGAGCGAAATGGGAGCAGTTCTTC.

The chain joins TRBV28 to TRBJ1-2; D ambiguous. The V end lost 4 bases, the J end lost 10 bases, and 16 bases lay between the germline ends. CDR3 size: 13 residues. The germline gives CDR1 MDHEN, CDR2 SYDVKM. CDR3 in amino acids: CASSYHRIWNYTF. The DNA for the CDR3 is TGTGCCAGCAGTTATCACAGAATTTGGAACTACACCTTC.

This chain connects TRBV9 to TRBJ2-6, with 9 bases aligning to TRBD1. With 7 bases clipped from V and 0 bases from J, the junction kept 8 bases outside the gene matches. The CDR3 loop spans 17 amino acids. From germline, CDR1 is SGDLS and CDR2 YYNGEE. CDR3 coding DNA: TGTGCCAGCGGACCGACAGGGGGAAGCTCTGGGGCCAACGTCCTGACTTTC. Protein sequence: CASGPTGGSSGANVLTF. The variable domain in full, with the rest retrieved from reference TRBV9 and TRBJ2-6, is DSGVTQTPKHLITATGQRVTLRCSPRSGDLSVYWYQQSLDQGLQFLIQYYNGEERAKGNILERFSAQQFPDLHSELNLSSLELGDSALYFCASGPTGGSSGANVLTFGAGSRLTVL.

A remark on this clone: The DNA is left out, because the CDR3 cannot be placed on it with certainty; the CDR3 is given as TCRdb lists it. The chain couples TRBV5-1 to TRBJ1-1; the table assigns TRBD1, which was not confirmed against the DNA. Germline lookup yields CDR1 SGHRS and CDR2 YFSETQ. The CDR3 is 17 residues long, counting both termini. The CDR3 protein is CASSLEGFGSGNTEAFF.

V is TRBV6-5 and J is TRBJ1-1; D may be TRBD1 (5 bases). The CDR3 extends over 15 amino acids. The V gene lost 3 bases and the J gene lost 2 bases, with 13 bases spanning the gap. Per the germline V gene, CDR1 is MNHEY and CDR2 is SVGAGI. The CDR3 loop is CASSYDPGVNTEAFF. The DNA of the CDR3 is TGTGCCAGCAGTTATGATCCGGGGGTAAACACTGAAGCTTTCTTT.